This T cell receptor (beta chain) originates from a study of T cells after yellow fever vaccination (dated by TCRdb to about 2019). Notes on the research overall: The SMART-Seq v4 Ultra Low Input RNA kit was used to prepare libraries from fractions with low cell numbers. The cohort comprised two healthy male donors, one aged 18 to 30 and one aged 30 to 39 years. Blood samples were taken at several timepoints before and after primary and secondary immunization, and bulk PBMC replicates and cell subsets were isolated. Bulk TCR alpha and beta repertoires were sequenced longitudinally to track T-cell clones before and after primary and booster YFV17D yellow fever vaccination. Broader findings and caveats from the paper: After the booster, most of the clones that had expanded following primary vaccination were detected again (almost 98% of CD4 and around 88% of CD8), which suggests that memory was broadly maintained. Compared with the primary T-cell response, the secondary T-cell response was faster but weaker, reaching its peak on day 5 rather than on day 15. FACS-sorted repertoires could contain abundant contaminating clonotypes from the bulk population, so computational filtering was required. The study included only a couple of donors, which limits how far the findings can be generalized. A small share of clonotypes was detected in both CD4 and CD8 compartments, with the overlap likely arising from convergent recombination.

This clonotype appeared a few times. Its cognate antigen has yet to be identified. No base quality information exists; no much larger clone differs at one position. In light of the paper, this sample's treatment or condition label describes: live attenuated yellow fever vaccine strain. Two biological replicates of bulk PBMCs were collected at each blood-draw timepoint. PBMCs were isolated from peripheral blood using a standard Ficoll-Paque protocol. RNA was extracted with TriZol from bulk PBMCs, CD4 and CD8 fractions, and dextramer-positive and dextramer-negative fractions. V gives up 3 bases and J gives up 7 bases, and the segment between their germline ends measures 12 bases. The germline V gene (reference sequence) sets CDR1 to LNHNV and CDR2 to YYDKDF. There are 13 amino acids in the CDR3, from cysteine to phenylalanine inclusive. Of the read, only the CDR3 DNA is kept; its 39 bases are in frame from base 1.

Sequencing took place on an Illumina NovaSeq 6000. Synthesis of TCR cDNA relied on 5'RACE template switching, a step that introduced a universal primer site along with unique molecular identifiers. Priming for cDNA synthesis came from both the TCR alpha and TCR beta constant segments. Two PCR steps were used to amplify libraries, with sample barcodes and sequencing adapters being added in the second step. Sequencing of libraries was done on Illumina HiSeq 2500 (2x100 bp) or NovaSeq (2x150 bp). On the authors' methods: Demultiplexing of reads and collapsing into UMI consensus sequences were performed with MIGEC, and V(D)J alignment was carried out with MiXCR. Vaccine-responding clonotypes were identified with edgeR using replicate PBMC samples, with FDR below 0.01 and a log2 fold change above 5 up to day 15 being required. Each bulk clonotype received a CD4 or CD8 identity based on whether the sequenced CD4 or CD8 repertoire contained that clonotype at higher abundance. Through fastp at Q25 and MiXCR, TCRdb rebuilt clones from the public reads, retaining in-frame beta chains. Identical CDR3 protein sequences are pooled into one entry, listed with their most common genes and DNA. The V and J calls and clone size are TCRdb's, not the authors'. This sample lists a few hundred thousand distinct CDR3 sequences; approximately 3.9% were detected once. The ten largest clonotypes hold about a quarter of the sample.

This sequence was found in a man between 18 and 29 years old who received the YFV17D yellow fever vaccine. The sequenced sample was PBMCs, obtained on the day of the yellow fever booster vaccination. The sequence is built from TRBV15 and TRBJ2-5; the D gene could be either TRBD1 or TRBD2, each agreeing at 7 bases. The CDR3 reads CATSSRGGGTQYF. The DNA reads as follows: TGTGCCACCAGCAGCAGGGGGGGGGGGACCCAGTACTTC.